The 22 T cell receptor beta chains below all came from one sample that was sequenced in a study of blood T cell repertoires in COVID-19 (dated by TCRdb to between 2020 and 2021). The library was prepared using the immunoSEQ multiplex PCR assay. TCRdb took over this immuneACCESS table, retaining in-frame rearrangements with V and J assigned. Such tables are incomplete; in checked studies, under half of the missing clones stem from an unresolved V gene, and the remainder is unexplained. The sample table records 120,000 or so clones; around nine tenths of these occur just once. Together, the top ten hold over 1% of the sample. The sequencing input was peripheral blood. Receptors were obtained from an elderly woman with acute or convalescent COVID-19.

The chain joins TRBV27 to TRBJ2-6; 8 bases line up with TRBD1. Germline values: CDR1 MNHEY, CDR2 SMNVEV (reference sequence). Trimming at V came to 0 bases and at J to 0 bases, leaving 16 bases not matched to a gene. The CDR3 loop spans 22 amino acids. The DNA for the CDR3 is TGTGCCAGCAGTTTATCGATCGCAGGGGGCGTGGCCCCACCCTCTGGGGCCAACGTCCTGACTTTC. Its translation is CASSLSIAGGVAPPSGANVLTF.

The chain joins TRBV27 to TRBJ1-2; TRBD1 is a possible D gene (5 bases). Germline V gene sequence: CDR1 MNHEY, CDR2 SMNVEV (reference sequence). V lost 1 base and J lost 0, with 15 bases in between. CDR3 length: 17 residues. Here the CDR3 DNA reads TGTGCCAGCAGTTTATTCAGTCGGGGGACTACTAACTATGGCTACACCTTC. The encoded protein is CASSLFSRGTTNYGYTF.

The rearrangement links TRBV19 to TRBJ1-3; D might be TRBD1 (5 bases). The CDR3 runs 16 residues. V was trimmed by 2 bases and J by 1 base, leaving 12 bases between them. Germline V CDR1 and CDR2: LNHDA, SQIVND (reference sequence). CDR3: CASSISAGNSGNTIYF. DNA for the CDR3: TGTGCCAGTAGTATATCAGCAGGGAATTCTGGAAACACCATATATTTT.

The chain links TRBV21-1 to TRBJ2-2; TRBD1, the table's D call, was not compared with the DNA. TRBV21-1 is an annotated pseudogene. CDR3 length equals 17 residues. CDR3 nucleotides: TGTGCCAGCAGCAAAGGGGACAGGGAATCCGGGACCGGGGAGCTGTTTTTT. It codes for CASSKGDRESGTGELFF.

The rearrangement joins TRBV5-1 to TRBJ2-7, with 11 bases matching TRBD1. This CDR3 is built from 15 residues. Germline values: CDR1 SGHRS, CDR2 YFSETQ. V dropped 4 bases and J dropped 9; count of bases not matched to a gene: 12. The CDR3 spells CASSNGGTGGIGQYF. The DNA of the CDR3 is TGCGCCAGCAGCAACGGAGGGACAGGGGGTATTGGGCAGTACTTC.

The chain employs TRBV2 and TRBJ2-4, with D maybe TRBD2 (5 bases). Trimming pared 7 bases from V and 8 bases from J, leaving 12 bases between. CDR1 and CDR2 (germline): SNHLY, FYNNEI. CDR3 length equals 12 residues. DNA of the CDR3: TGTGCCAGCAAATCCGAAGCGGACATTCAGTACTTC. This sequence encodes CASKSEADIQYF.

V and J are TRBV7-2 and TRBJ2-3, with a possible D match to TRBD2 (6 bases). Deletions cut 10 bases from V and 0 bases from J, with 14 bases between. The V gene's germline CDR1 is SGHTA and CDR2 FQGNSA. The CDR3 is made up of 14 amino acids. CDR3: CATTRGLSTDTQYF. CDR3 DNA: TGTGCCACTACACGGGGGTTAAGCACAGATACGCAGTATTTT.

This clone was picked up one time. The chain couples TRBV7-3 to TRBJ2-4; 8 bases are shared with TRBD1. The junction had 1 base not matched to a gene; V was cut back by 2 bases and J by 7 bases. CDR3 length equals 13 residues. CDR1 is SGHTA, CDR2 FQGTGA, per germline. The CDR3 is CASSLYRGNIQYF. The CDR3 bases are TGTGCCAGCAGCTTATACAGGGGGAACATTCAGTACTTC.

The rearrangement links TRBV5-1 to TRBJ1-4, with no clear D. The length of the CDR3 is 15 residues. V was pared by 0 bases and J by 5 bases, with 11 bases between. Germline loops: CDR1 SGHRS, CDR2 YFSETQ. The CDR3 region is CASSLVPGVNEKLFF. DNA of the CDR3: TGCGCCAGCAGCTTGGTGCCCGGGGTGAATGAAAAACTGTTTTTT. The variable domain in full, completed from reference TRBV5-1 and TRBJ1-4, reads KAGVTQTPRYLIKTRGQQVTLSCSPISGHRSVSWYQQTPGQGLQFLFEYFSETQRNKGNFPGRFSGRQFSNSRSEMNVSTLELGDSALYLCASSLVPGVNEKLFFGSGTQLSVL.

In this sample, this clone turned up once. The V and J genes are TRBV7-3 and TRBJ2-3; 14 nucleotides align to TRBD2. Germline CDR1 and CDR2: SGHTA and FQGTGA. This CDR3 is 18 amino acids long. CDR3 protein: CASGDGTSGRISTDTQYF. CDR3 nucleotides: TGTGCTAGTGGCGACGGGACTAGCGGGAGAATTAGCACAGATACGCAGTATTTT.

This chain uses TRBV7-9 with TRBJ2-1; 12 bases are shared with TRBD2. The CDR3 is 15 amino acids. Germline CDR1 SEHNR, CDR2 FQNEAQ (reference sequence). The junction had 3 bases not matched to a gene; V was cut back by 6 bases and J by 3 bases. The CDR3 protein is CASRQTSGSYNEQFF. As DNA, the CDR3 is TGTGCCAGCAGGCAGACTAGCGGGAGCTACAATGAGCAGTTCTTC.

The chain recombines TRBV2 with TRBJ2-7; TRBD2 might be the D (5 bases). The CDR3 consists of 15 residues. The germline V and J ends were trimmed by 8 bases and 5 bases, with 22 bases remaining between them. From germline, CDR1 is SNHLY and CDR2 FYNNEI. The CDR3 reads CASPRGGGRSDEQYF. CDR3 DNA sequence: TGTGCCAGCCCCAGAGGAGGCGGACGGTCGGACGAGCAGTACTTC.

V usage is TRBV14 and J usage is TRBJ2-4; D remains ambiguous. The CDR3 has 16 amino acids. Germline assignment: CDR1 SGHDN and CDR2 FVKESK. Trimming removed 1 base at V and 0 bases at J, with 10 bases between. CDR3 amino acids: CASSQGLSLAKNIQYF. The CDR3, as DNA: TGTGCCAGCAGCCAAGGACTGAGCTTAGCCAAAAACATTCAGTACTTC.

V is TRBV3-1 (or the pseudogene TRBV3-2) and J is TRBJ1-1; a possible D gene is TRBD1 (6 bases). The CDR3 consists of 14 residues. V dropped 4 bases and J dropped 5 bases, with 14 bases sitting between them. Germline loops: CDR1 LGHDT, CDR2 YNNKEL (reference sequence). The CDR3 sequence is CASSPRGSETEAFF. The CDR3 nucleotides read TGTGCCAGCAGCCCGAGGGGGTCTGAGACTGAAGCTTTCTTT.

V gene TRBV5-1 combines with J gene TRBJ2-3; D perhaps matches TRBD2 (6 bases). CDR1 is SGHRS, CDR2 YFSETQ, per germline. This CDR3 has 14 amino acids. V lost 4 bases, J lost 6 bases, and 15 bases lay in between. DNA of the CDR3: TGCGCCAGCAGCCCGTCGGGAGACAGCGATACGCAGTATTTT. Residues: CASSPSGDSDTQYF.

The chain joins TRBV9 to TRBJ2-3; TRBD2 matches at 15 bases. This CDR3 spans 18 amino acids. CDR1 is SGDLS, CDR2 YYNGEE, per germline. Germline trimming cut 0 bases from V and 1 base from J; bases unmatched to any gene: 3. In DNA form, the CDR3 reads TGTGCCAGCAGCGTAGGGACTAGCGGGAGGGCCGGCACAGATACGCAGTATTTT. It encodes CASSVGTSGRAGTDTQYF.

The chain combines TRBV18 with TRBJ2-7; D is uncertain. The CDR3 runs 13 residues. The ends were cut back, 3 bases at V and 5 bases at J, with 11 bases in the middle. Germline CDR1 reads KGHSH; CDR2 reads LQKENI. DNA for the CDR3: TGTGCCAGCTCACCGAGCCGATATGACGAGCAGTACTTC. Residues: CASSPSRYDEQYF.

The gene calls are TRBV28 and TRBJ1-2, with D possibly being TRBD1 (5 bases). CDR1 and CDR2 from the germline V gene are MDHEN and SYDVKM. The CDR3 runs to 12 residues. V lost 8 bases to trimming and J lost 6 bases, with 13 bases between them. The CDR3 DNA is TGTGCCAGCGGGAGGGGATTTGATGGCTACACCTTC. It yields the protein CASGRGFDGYTF.

The V call is TRBV4-2, the J call TRBJ2-5; tentatively, D is TRBD1 (6 bases). The germline V gene encodes CDR1 LGHNA and CDR2 YNFKEQ. V shed 4 bases and J shed 11 bases, with 17 bases lying between them. There are 13 residues in the CDR3. The CDR3 DNA is TGTGCCAGCAGCCCCCAGACAGGCGCCCATCAGTACTTC. As protein: CASSPQTGAHQYF.

V gene TRBV6-2 or TRBV6-3 combines with J gene TRBJ1-4; D is undetermined. The CDR3 totals 16 residues. Germline V CDR1 and CDR2: MNHEY, SVGEGT. V lost 4 bases and J lost 3, with 15 bases in between. CDR3: CASSLWPAGSNEKLFF. The CDR3 coding sequence is TGTGCCAGCAGTTTGTGGCCGGCGGGCTCTAATGAAAAACTGTTTTTT.

The chain links TRBV6-2 or TRBV6-3 to TRBJ2-5; 9 bases fit TRBD1. Germline-derived CDR1 and CDR2 are MNHEY and SVGEGT. The V gene end was trimmed by 5 bases and the J gene end by 7 bases; junction bases not matched to a gene: 5. The CDR3 consists of 13 residues. CDR3 nucleotide sequence: TGTGCCAGCAGTCTACAGGGGGCGATGACCCAGTACTTC. Translation: CASSLQGAMTQYF.

The V and J genes are TRBV4-3 and TRBJ2-3; 8 positions match TRBD1. Germline CDR1 is LGHNA and CDR2 is YSLEER. There are 15 residues in the CDR3. With 1 base clipped from V and 2 bases from J, the junction kept 2 bases outside the gene matches. The CDR3 nucleotides read TGCGCCAGCAGCCAAGGGACAGGGTCCACAGATACGCAGTATTTT. Encoded protein: CASSQGTGSTDTQYF.